The 12 T cell receptor beta chains in this list originate from one sample, sequenced in a study of blood T cell repertoires in COVID-19. This table comes from immunoSEQ multiplex PCR, and its TCRdb copy is limited to in-frame clones, with some not included. The top ten hold around 2% of the sample, which has 100,000 to 150,000 clones, more than 85% seen once. What was sequenced was peripheral blood. The receptor source for this set is a man aged 45-65 years with COVID-19, enrolled during active disease.

The J gene is TRBJ2-1, the V gene TRBV4-2, with 13 bases matching TRBD2. Trimming removed 2 bases from V and 3 bases from J; junction bases left unmatched: 7. This CDR3 contains 18 residues. The germline gives CDR1 LGHNA, CDR2 YNFKEQ. The chain's CDR3 is CASSQRTSGSFYYNEQFF. In DNA, the CDR3 is TGTGCCAGCAGCCAACGGACTAGCGGGAGTTTCTACTACAATGAGCAGTTCTTC.

The chain joins TRBV6-6 to TRBJ2-7; TRBD2 matches at 11 bases. V lost 6 bases to trimming and J lost 5 bases; unmatched junction nucleotides: 3. Germline CDR1 MNHNY, CDR2 SVGAGI (reference sequence). The CDR3 consists of 13 residues. CDR3 sequence: CASSKLAGDEQYV. The CDR3 DNA reads as TGTGCCAGCAGCAAACTAGCGGGAGACGAGCAGTACGTC.

The rearrangement uses TRBV5-1 and TRBJ2-5, with a possible D match to TRBD1 (6 bases). The CDR3 length is 16 residues. CDR1 and CDR2 (germline): SGHRS, YFSETQ. Trimming cost V 1 base and J 1 base, with 14 bases left between them. CDR3 loop: CASSLNYGQPQETQYF. CDR3 in DNA: TGCGCCAGCAGCTTGAACTATGGACAGCCCCAAGAGACCCAGTACTTC.

This chain links TRBV7-3 with TRBJ2-1; 8 positions match TRBD1. The CDR3 has 15 amino acids. The V and J ends lost 2 bases and 3 bases, in that order; junction bases with no gene match: 3. The germline V gene has CDR1 SGHTA and CDR2 FQGTGA. This CDR3 is CASSLGTGIYNEQFF. Here the CDR3 DNA reads TGTGCCAGCAGCTTAGGGACAGGTATCTACAATGAGCAGTTCTTC.

This chain joins TRBV19 and TRBJ2-5; TRBD2 aligns across 7 bases. The ends lost 5 bases at V and 4 bases at J; junction bases unmatched: 4. In germline, CDR1 is LNHDA, CDR2 SQIVND (reference sequence). The CDR3 spans 13 residues. CDR3 coding DNA: TGTGCCAGTAGTGTAGCGGGTGGAGAGACCCAGTACTTC. Residues: CASSVAGGETQYF.

The rearrangement joins TRBV6-4 to TRBJ2-6; 12 bases align to TRBD2. V dropped 5 bases and J dropped 4; count of bases not matched to a gene: 6. Germline values: CDR1 MRHNA, CDR2 SNTAGT. CDR3 length equals 17 residues. CDR3 residues: CASSPLAGGSGANVLTF. The DNA of the CDR3 is TGTGCCAGCAGTCCCCTAGCGGGAGGGTCCGGGGCCAACGTCCTGACTTTC.

This chain links TRBV6-1 with TRBJ1-5; D not resolved. From germline, CDR1 is MNHNS and CDR2 SASEGT. The CDR3 runs to 13 residues. Trimming shortened V by 1 base and J by 3 bases, and 4 bases separated the two germline ends. Here the CDR3 reads CASSEGHNQPQHF. CDR3 coding DNA: TGTGCCAGCAGTGAAGGGCACAATCAGCCCCAGCATTTT.

The chain recombines TRBV6-5 with TRBJ1-1; 8 nucleotides line up with TRBD1. Germline CDR1 and CDR2: MNHEY and SVGAGI. The CDR3 runs to 15 residues. V lost 0 bases to trimming and J lost 2 bases; unmatched junction nucleotides: 2. Here the CDR3 reads CASSYSTGANTEAFF. The CDR3 region has the DNA TGTGCCAGCAGTTACTCGACAGGGGCTAACACTGAAGCTTTCTTT.

The chain couples TRBV6-1 to TRBJ2-1; TRBD2 matches 9 bases. The V gene's germline CDR1 is MNHNS and CDR2 SASEGT. This CDR3 has 13 amino acids. Unmatched junction bases numbered 0, after V lost 0 bases and J lost 9 bases. Here the CDR3 reads CASSEARGGEQFF. CDR3 sequence (DNA): TGTGCCAGCAGTGAAGCGCGGGGGGGTGAGCAGTTCTTC.

The V and J genes are TRBV7-2 and TRBJ2-7, with TRBD2 identical over 9 bases. Germline V lookup: CDR1 SGHTA, CDR2 FQGNSA. This CDR3 region has 14 residues. In DNA, the CDR3 is TGTGCAGCTCCAGGGCGGGGGGGCACTACTTCGCAGTACGTC. It yields the protein CAAPGRGGTTSQYV.

For this clone: This sample includes further DNA sequences coding for the same CDR3. CDR3 region: CAWSSGGTEAFF. CDR3 nucleotides: TGTGCCTGGAGTAGCGGGGGCACTGAAGCTTTCTTT. The chain carries TRBV30 and TRBJ1-1; maybe TRBD1 (5 bases). Trimming took off 2 bases at V and 4 bases at J, with 8 bases between the two ends. CDR1 and CDR2 from the germline V gene are GTSNPN and SVGIG (reference sequence). CDR3 size: 12 residues.

This sequence joins TRBV11-2 and TRBJ2-1, with D perhaps TRBD2 (6 bases). The CDR3 covers 18 residues. Germline V gene data show CDR1 as SGHAT and CDR2 as FQNNGV. V was clipped by 1 base and J by 4 bases, with 20 bases between them. CDR3 loop: CASSLVGPTGVPYNEQFF. In DNA, the CDR3 is TGTGCCAGCAGCTTAGTAGGCCCGACGGGAGTACCATACAATGAGCAGTTCTTC.